This TCR beta chain came from a study of shared clonotypes between healthy human individuals. TCRdb's table, derived via immunoSEQ multiplex PCR, lists solely in-frame clones and lacks some. The repertoire holds 950,000 to 1,100,000 clones, with 75% to 85% as singletons. The V and J ends lost 9 bases and 4 bases, in that order; junction bases with no gene match: 7. From germline, CDR1 is SGHNT and CDR2 YYREEE (reference sequence). This CDR3 is built from 14 residues. The chain employs TRBV5-4 and TRBJ1-1; TRBD1 agrees at 12 bases. The origin of this receptor is a man aged 18 to 29 in good health. Some clones in this sample may be carry-over from other donors' samples. Sequenced sample: memory CD4+ T cells from PBMCs. Subset meaning: CD45RA-negative fraction. The CDR3 DNA follows: TGTGCCACCCGGGACAGGGGGCGACTCACTGAAGCTTTCTTT. Its protein is CATRDRGRLTEAFF.